The 22 T cell receptor beta chains reported below all come from one sample, sequenced in a study of T cell repertoires in cytomegalovirus infection (dated by TCRdb to between 2018 and 2021). These receptors' targets are unknown. Sequencer: Illumina HiSeq 1500. TCRdb cleaned the public reads at Q25 with fastp, built clones with MiXCR and kept in-frame beta chains. Every distinct CDR3 protein forms one entry, paired with its most common genes and DNA. The sample table contains 900,000 to 950,000 distinct CDR3 sequences; only one count was recorded for more than 25% of them. In total, the top ten clones hold roughly 13% of the sample. Interpreted using the paper, the treatment or condition label stands for: in vitro stimulation with specific CMV peptide epitopes to enrich CMV-specific T cells. Sequencing used cultured CD8+ T cells from PBMCs, obtained from culture after CMV antigen stimulation. The receptors shown here come from a human donor in good health (CMV status not recorded). Some clones in this sample may be carry-over from other donors' samples.

The chain links TRBV20-1 to TRBJ1-5; D unclear. Germline lookup yields CDR1 DFQATT and CDR2 SNEGSKA (reference sequence). This CDR3 has 14 residues. V was cut by 0 bases and J by 3 bases, with 9 bases left in between. CDR3 loop: CSARDPSTNQPQHF. CDR3 nucleotide sequence: TGCAGTGCTAGAGATCCAAGTACCAATCAGCCCCAGCATTTT.

The rearrangement links TRBV12-3 or TRBV12-4 to TRBJ2-5; 8 nucleotides agree with TRBD2. This CDR3 region has 14 residues. V trimming: 6 bases; J trimming: 4 bases; junction bases outside the gene matches: 7. The chain's CDR3 is CASRRTSIIETQYF. CDR3 sequence (DNA): TGTGCCAGCAGAAGGACTAGCATTATAGAGACCCAGTACTTC.

As concerns this clonotype: One end of the junction is discordant with germline, which a read error may explain. This chain connects TRBV19 to TRBJ2-1, with TRBD2 matching 8 bases. Germline CDR1 LNHDA, CDR2 SQIVND (reference sequence). The CDR3 length is 12 residues. The CDR3 nucleotides are TGTGTCAGTGAAATGAGCGGGGGTGAGCAGTTCTTC. Translation gives CVSEMSGGEQFF. The full variable domain, rest sourced from reference TRBV19 and TRBJ2-1, is DGGITQSPKYLFRKEGQNVTLSCEQNLNHDAMYWYRQDPGQGLRLIYYSQIVNDFQKGDIAEGYSVSREKKESFPLTVTSAQKNPTAFYLCVSEMSGGEQFFGPGTRLTVL.

This clonotype was seen ten or more times. The chain has TRBV7-9 and TRBJ1-5; possible D gene TRBD1, 5 bases. Between the trimmed V and J ends, which lost 7 bases and 5 bases, there was a span of 15 bases. The CDR3 is made up of 14 amino acids. Germline V lookup: CDR1 SEHNR, CDR2 FQNEAQ (reference sequence). In DNA form, the CDR3 reads TGTGCCAGCAACCCGGGGGGGGAGGATCAGCCCCAGCATTTT. Its protein product is CASNPGGEDQPQHF.

This clonotype was detected ten times or more. The chain couples TRBV7-8 to TRBJ2-3; TRBD2 matches 16 bases. V gave up 6 bases and J gave up 0 bases; unmatched junction bases: 9. There are 19 residues in the CDR3. Per germline, CDR1 SGHVS and CDR2 FQNEAQ. CDR3 in DNA: TGTGCCAGCAGTTGGGGGGTGGGACTAGCGGGGGGGAGCACAGATACGCAGTATTTT. This encodes CASSWGVGLAGGSTDTQYF.

The chain couples TRBV6-6 to TRBJ2-1; D gene uncertain. Trimming left V 5 bases short and J 0 bases short, with 11 bases between. There are 15 residues in the CDR3. CDR1 and CDR2 from the germline V gene are MNHNY and SVGAGI (reference sequence). The CDR3 sequence: CASSAYGDSYNEQFF. The CDR3 DNA follows: TGTGCCAGCAGTGCCTATGGGGACTCCTACAATGAGCAGTTCTTC.

This rearrangement joins TRBV11-1 to TRBJ2-2, with a weak D call TRBD1 (6 bases). V lost 10 bases and J 3 bases, leaving 24 bases between the germline ends. The CDR3 is 17 amino acids. The V gene's germline CDR1 is SGHAT and CDR2 FQDESV (reference sequence). The chain's CDR3 is CATPLTSGTHDTGELFF. The DNA of the CDR3 is TGTGCCACCCCGTTAACGTCTGGGACACATGACACCGGGGAGCTGTTTTTT.

The rearrangement joins TRBV12-3 or TRBV12-4 to TRBJ2-1; D unresolved. The ends were cut back, 7 bases at V and 6 bases at J, with 10 bases in the middle. The CDR3 is made up of 12 amino acids. Here the CDR3 DNA reads TGTGCCAGCACCTACGAGTCCAATGAGCAGTTCTTC. This sequence encodes CASTYESNEQFF.

The chain's CDR3 is CASSRAIAGESYNEQFF. CDR3 coding DNA: TGTGCCAGCAGCCGCGCCATAGCGGGAGAATCCTACAATGAGCAGTTCTTC. The gene calls are TRBV4-2 and TRBJ2-1; 9 bases agree with TRBD2. After removal of 4 bases from V and 1 base from J, the junction contained 8 bases not matched to a gene. This CDR3 comprises 17 residues. Germline V gene data show CDR1 as LGHNA and CDR2 as YNFKEQ.

This clonotype was detected only a few times. The gene calls are TRBV24-1 and TRBJ2-3, with 8 bases aligning to TRBD2. This CDR3 comprises 20 residues. The J segment lost 0 bases and the V segment lost 0 bases, leaving 13 bases of the junction unmatched. Germline V gene lookup returns CDR1 KGHDR and CDR2 SFDVKD. Written as DNA, the CDR3 is TGTGCCACCAGTGATTTGAGGTTGCGGGGGGTCGATGATAGCACAGATACGCAGTATTTT. This sequence encodes CATSDLRLRGVDDSTDTQYF.

This clonotype was seen only a few times. The chain couples TRBV29-1 to TRBJ1-4, with unresolved D. Looked up from germline, CDR1 is SQVTM and CDR2 is ANQGSEA. CDR3 size: 14 residues. V lost 1 base, J lost 8 bases, and 14 bases lay in between. The CDR3 DNA reads as TGCAGCGTTGAAGGAGGGAGTCCCCGAGAAAAACTGTTTTTT. It yields the protein CSVEGGSPREKLFF.

The chain uses TRBV7-8 and TRBJ2-1; 10 bases line up with TRBD2. The germline gives CDR1 SGHVS, CDR2 FQNEAQ. Germline trimming cut 2 bases from V and 8 bases from J; bases unmatched to any gene: 6. The CDR3 length is 15 residues. The CDR3 loop is CASSLRASGGYEQFF. For the CDR3, the DNA is TGTGCCAGCAGCTTAAGGGCTAGCGGGGGTTATGAGCAGTTCTTC. The entire variable domain, with the rest obtained from reference TRBV7-8 and TRBJ2-1, is as follows: GAGVSQSPRYKVAKRGQDVALRCDPISGHVSLFWYQQALGQGPEFLTYFQNEAQLDKSGLPSDRFFAERPEGSVSTLKIQRTQQEDSAVYLCASSLRASGGYEQFFGPGTRLTVL.

The chain joins TRBV29-1 to TRBJ1-1; TRBD1 aligns across 9 bases. Per the germline V gene, CDR1 is SQVTM and CDR2 is ANQGSEA. The junction had 14 bases not matched to a gene; V was cut back by 8 bases and J by 4 bases. CDR3 length equals 15 residues. The CDR3 reads CSFWPVQGAATEAFF. For the CDR3, the DNA is TGCAGCTTCTGGCCCGTACAGGGGGCTGCCACTGAAGCTTTCTTT.

This clonotype has only one observation. A much larger clone sits a single nucleotide away, making a read error possible. V gene TRBV11-2 combines with J gene TRBJ2-1, with 12 bases lining up with TRBD2. The CDR3 sequence is 17 residues long. The V segment lost 2 bases and the J segment 5 bases; nucleotides outside the gene matches: 7. Germline lookup yields CDR1 SGHAT and CDR2 FQNNGV. The CDR3 DNA is TGTGCCAGCAGCTTAACTAGCGGGGGGCCCAATGACAATGAGCAGTTCTTC. This sequence encodes CASSLTSGGPNDNEQFF. Looking up the rest from reference TRBV11-2 and TRBJ2-1 gives the full variable domain: EAGVAQSPRYKIIEKRQSVAFWCNPISGHATLYWYQQILGQGPKLLIQFQNNGVVDDSQLPKDRFSAERLKGVDSTLKIQPAKLEDSAVYLCASSLTSGGPNDNEQFFGPGTRLTVL.

The genes are TRBV12-3 or TRBV12-4 and TRBJ1-2; D gene unclear. The CDR3 runs 14 residues. Trimming left V 6 bases short and J 8 bases short, with 19 bases between. The DNA for the CDR3 is TGTGCCAGCAGAGTGATAGAGGCGGCTTACGGCTACACCTTC. Amino acid sequence: CASRVIEAAYGYTF.

Here the CDR3 DNA reads TGCGCCAGCAGTGAGTTTCGGGGGGCGATTGGCTACACCTTC. As protein: CASSEFRGAIGYTF. V and J are TRBV10-2 and TRBJ1-2; D might be TRBD1 (6 bases). The CDR3 spans 14 residues. With 1 base removed from V and 7 bases from J, the gap between germline ends came to 13 bases. Germline CDR1 and CDR2: WSHSY and SAAADI.

V and J are TRBV7-9 and TRBJ2-7; D unclear. Per germline, CDR1 SEHNR and CDR2 FQNEAQ (reference sequence). V was shortened by 5 bases and J by 7 bases, with 15 bases between the two germline ends. The length of the CDR3 is 13 residues. As DNA, the CDR3 is TGTGCCAGCAGCGTAGGGCCCCATCGGGAGCAGTACGTC. Protein sequence: CASSVGPHREQYV.

There are many counts of this clonotype. The genes are TRBV7-2 and TRBJ2-3; D not resolved. The CDR3 loop spans 12 amino acids. V gave up 4 bases and J gave up 6 bases, with 8 bases separating them. Germline loops: CDR1 SGHTA, CDR2 FQGNSA. The CDR3 region is CASSYVTDTQYF. The CDR3, as DNA: TGTGCCAGCAGCTATGTGACGGATACGCAGTATTTT.

This chain joins TRBV5-4 and TRBJ2-1; 9 positions match TRBD1. CDR1 and CDR2 (germline): SGHNT, YYREEE (reference sequence). Unmatched junction bases numbered 5, after V lost 1 base and J lost 3 bases. CDR3 length equals 16 residues. CDR3 sequence reads: CASSLMMTGGYNEQFF. The DNA for the CDR3 is TGTGCCAGCAGCTTGATGATGACAGGGGGCTACAATGAGCAGTTCTTC.

The chain employs TRBV6-2 or TRBV6-3 and TRBJ2-7, with TRBD2 identical over 11 bases. CDR3 size: 16 residues. CDR1 and CDR2 from the germline V gene are MNHEY and SVGEGT. The V and J ends lost 4 bases and 4 bases, in that order; junction bases with no gene match: 9. The DNA for the CDR3 is TGTGCCAGCAGTTTCGCGCGACTAGCGGGGATATACGAGCAGTACGTC. Translation: CASSFARLAGIYEQYV.

The chain has TRBV29-1 and TRBJ2-1, with D hard to call. V was pared by 1 base and J by 8 bases, with 15 bases between. From germline, CDR1 is SQVTM and CDR2 ANQGSEA. The CDR3 is 14 amino acids. CDR3 in amino acids: CSVEAEVRRYEQFF. For the CDR3, the DNA is TGCAGCGTTGAAGCAGAAGTTCGCCGTTATGAGCAGTTCTTC.

This chain's CDR3 is CSVEDGSYEQYF. CDR3 DNA: TGCAGCGTTGAGGACGGGAGCTACGAGCAGTACTTC. This chain connects TRBV29-1 to TRBJ2-7; perhaps TRBD2 as D (6 bases). The CDR3 consists of 12 residues. Germline V gene data show CDR1 as SQVTM and CDR2 as ANQGSEA. Trimming shortened V by 3 bases and J by 3 bases, and 9 bases separated the two germline ends.